This TCR beta chain was profiled in a study of OX40 agonist ivuxolimab in advanced cancers. Study-level results: The study observed clonal expansion of CD4+ and CD8+ blood T cells by week 6 at 0.1 to 3.0 mg/kg.

Comments on this clone: Its specificity is unknown. This sample includes further DNA sequences coding for the same CDR3.

The protocol was immunoSEQ multiplex PCR, while the TCRdb copy is restricted to in-frame clones and leaves out a portion. The table shows tens of thousands of clones, with 85% to 95% occurring only once. Baseline was the first blood sampling point, followed by cycle 4 day 1 and cycle 7 day 1. The CDR3 runs 13 residues. V dropped 1 base and J dropped 5 bases, with 8 bases sitting between them. Looked up from germline, CDR1 is LNHDA and CDR2 is SQIVND (reference sequence). This receptor was taken from an adult with an advanced solid tumor such as melanoma, head and neck, liver or kidney cancer. The material was CD4+ or CD8+ T cells sorted from blood, obtained in a trial of the OX40 agonist ivuxolimab. This rearrangement joins TRBV19 to TRBJ1-1, with a tentative D call TRBD1 (5 bases). The CDR3 protein is CASSIGRGTEAFF. DNA for the CDR3: TGTGCCAGTAGTATAGGGAGGGGAACTGAAGCTTTCTTT.